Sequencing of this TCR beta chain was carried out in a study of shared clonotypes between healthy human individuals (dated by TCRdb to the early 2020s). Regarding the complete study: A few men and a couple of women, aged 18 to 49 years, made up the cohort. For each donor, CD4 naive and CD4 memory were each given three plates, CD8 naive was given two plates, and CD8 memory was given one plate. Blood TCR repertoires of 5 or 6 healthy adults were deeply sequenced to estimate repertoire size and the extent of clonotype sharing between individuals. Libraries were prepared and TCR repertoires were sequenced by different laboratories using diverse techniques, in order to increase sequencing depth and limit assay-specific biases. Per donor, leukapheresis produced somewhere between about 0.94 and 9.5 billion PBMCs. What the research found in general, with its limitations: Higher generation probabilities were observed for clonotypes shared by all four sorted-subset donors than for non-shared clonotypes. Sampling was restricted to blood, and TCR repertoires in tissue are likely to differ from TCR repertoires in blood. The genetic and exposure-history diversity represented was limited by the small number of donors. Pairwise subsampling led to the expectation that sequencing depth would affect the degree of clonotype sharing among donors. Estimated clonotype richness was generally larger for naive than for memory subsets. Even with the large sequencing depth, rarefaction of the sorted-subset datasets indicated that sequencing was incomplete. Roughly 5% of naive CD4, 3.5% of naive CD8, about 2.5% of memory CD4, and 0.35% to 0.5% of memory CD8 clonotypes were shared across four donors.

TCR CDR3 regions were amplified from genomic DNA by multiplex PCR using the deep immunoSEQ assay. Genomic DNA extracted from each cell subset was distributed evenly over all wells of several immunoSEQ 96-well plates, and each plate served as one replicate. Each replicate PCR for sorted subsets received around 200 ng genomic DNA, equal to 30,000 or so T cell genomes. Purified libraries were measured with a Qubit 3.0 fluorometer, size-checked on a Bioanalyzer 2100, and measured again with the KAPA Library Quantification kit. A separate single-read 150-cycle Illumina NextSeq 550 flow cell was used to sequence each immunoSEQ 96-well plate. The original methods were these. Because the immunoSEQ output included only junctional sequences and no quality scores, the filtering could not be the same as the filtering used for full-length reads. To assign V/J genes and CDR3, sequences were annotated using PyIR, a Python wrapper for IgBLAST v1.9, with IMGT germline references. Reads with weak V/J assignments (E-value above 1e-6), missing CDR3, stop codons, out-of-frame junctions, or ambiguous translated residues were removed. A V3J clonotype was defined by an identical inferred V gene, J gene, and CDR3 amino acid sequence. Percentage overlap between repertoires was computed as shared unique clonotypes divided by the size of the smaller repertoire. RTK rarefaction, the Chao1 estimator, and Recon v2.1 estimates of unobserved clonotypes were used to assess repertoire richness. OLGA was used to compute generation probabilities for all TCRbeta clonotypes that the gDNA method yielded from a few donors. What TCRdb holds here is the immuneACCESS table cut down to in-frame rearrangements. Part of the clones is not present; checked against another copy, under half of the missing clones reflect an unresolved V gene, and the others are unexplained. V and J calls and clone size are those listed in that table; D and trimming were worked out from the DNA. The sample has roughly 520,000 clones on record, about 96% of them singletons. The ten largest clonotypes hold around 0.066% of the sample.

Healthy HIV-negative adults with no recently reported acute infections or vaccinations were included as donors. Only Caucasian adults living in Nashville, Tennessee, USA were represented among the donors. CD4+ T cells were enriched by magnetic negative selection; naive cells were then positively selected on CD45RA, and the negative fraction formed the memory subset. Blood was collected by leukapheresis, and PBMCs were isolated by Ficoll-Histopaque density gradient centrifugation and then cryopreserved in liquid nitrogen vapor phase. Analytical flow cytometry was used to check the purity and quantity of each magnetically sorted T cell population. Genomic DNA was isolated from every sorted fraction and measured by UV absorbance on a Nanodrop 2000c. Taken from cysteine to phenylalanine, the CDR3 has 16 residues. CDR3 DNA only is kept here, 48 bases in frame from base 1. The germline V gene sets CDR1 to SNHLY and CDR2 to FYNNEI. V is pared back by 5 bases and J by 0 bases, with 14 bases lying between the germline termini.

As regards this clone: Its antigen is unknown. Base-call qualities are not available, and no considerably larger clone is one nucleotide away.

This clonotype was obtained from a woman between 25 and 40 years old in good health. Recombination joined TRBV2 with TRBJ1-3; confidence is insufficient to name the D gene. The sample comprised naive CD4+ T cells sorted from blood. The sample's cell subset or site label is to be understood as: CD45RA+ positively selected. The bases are TGTGCCAGCAGTATAAACCCACGGAACTCTGGAAACACCATATATTTT. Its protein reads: CASSINPRNSGNTIYF.